This T cell receptor (beta chain) comes out of a study of Graves' ophthalmopathy and Graves' hyperthyroidism. Turning to the study itself: Upon initial diagnosis and before any treatment, peripheral blood was collected.

This clonotype was counted a few times. Investigators amplified TCR beta CDR3 regions from RNA transcripts. HTBI primers served in a first-round RT-PCR, which a second-round multiplex PCR followed. TCRdb re-analysed the multiplex PCR reads in MiXCR, keeping a single row per CDR3 protein. The sample lists around 470,000 distinct CDR3 sequences; approximately 15% were seen once. Trimming cost V 7 bases and J 10 bases, with 17 bases left between them. The CDR3 extends over 14 amino acids. CDR1 LNHDA and CDR2 SQIVND come from the germline V gene (reference sequence). The chain employs TRBV19 and TRBJ1-6; D remains unclear. This clonotype was obtained from a woman aged 25 to 39 with Graves' ophthalmopathy. Material for sequencing was blood. The CDR3 region has the DNA TGTGCCAGTATTCTGGCCAGCTTTGGATCACCCCTCCACTTT. Residues: CASILASFGSPLHF.